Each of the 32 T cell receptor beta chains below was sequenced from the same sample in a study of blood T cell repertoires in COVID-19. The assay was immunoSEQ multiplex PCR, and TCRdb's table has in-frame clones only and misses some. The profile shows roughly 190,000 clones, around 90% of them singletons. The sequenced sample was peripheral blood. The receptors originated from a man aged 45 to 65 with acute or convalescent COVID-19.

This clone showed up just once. The CDR3 protein is CASRKGQGAENEQFF. The CDR3 DNA sequence: TGTGCCAGCCGGAAAGGACAGGGGGCCGAAAATGAGCAGTTCTTC. The V gene is TRBV9, the J gene TRBJ2-1; 11 bases agree with TRBD1. V gave up 7 bases and J gave up 7 bases; unmatched junction bases: 10. CDR1 is SGDLS and CDR2 is YYNGEE in the germline V gene. The CDR3 has 15 amino acids.

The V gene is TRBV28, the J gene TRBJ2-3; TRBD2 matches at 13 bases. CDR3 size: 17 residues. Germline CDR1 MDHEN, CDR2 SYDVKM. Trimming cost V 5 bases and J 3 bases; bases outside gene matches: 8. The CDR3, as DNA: TGTGCCAGCAGTCCTGGAGGGACTAGCGGGACAACAGATACGCAGTATTTT. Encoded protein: CASSPGGTSGTTDTQYF.

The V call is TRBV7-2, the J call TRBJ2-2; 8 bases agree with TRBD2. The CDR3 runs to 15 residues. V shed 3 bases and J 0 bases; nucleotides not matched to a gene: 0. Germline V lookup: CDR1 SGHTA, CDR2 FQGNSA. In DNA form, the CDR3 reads TGTGCCAGCAGCTTGGGACTAGCGAACACCGGGGAGCTGTTTTTT. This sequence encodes CASSLGLANTGELFF.

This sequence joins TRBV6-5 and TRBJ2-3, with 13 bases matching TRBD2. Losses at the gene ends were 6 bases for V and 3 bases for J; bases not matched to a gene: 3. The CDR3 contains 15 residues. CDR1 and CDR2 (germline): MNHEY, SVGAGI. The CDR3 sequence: CASSPTSGRTDTQYF. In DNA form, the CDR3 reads TGTGCCAGCAGCCCGACTAGCGGGAGGACAGATACGCAGTATTTT.

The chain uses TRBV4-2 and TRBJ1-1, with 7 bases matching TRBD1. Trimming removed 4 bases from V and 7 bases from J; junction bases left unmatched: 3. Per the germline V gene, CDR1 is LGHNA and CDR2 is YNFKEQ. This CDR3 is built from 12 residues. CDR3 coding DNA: TGTGCCAGCAGCCGCGACAGGGTTGAAGCTTTCTTT. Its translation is CASSRDRVEAFF.

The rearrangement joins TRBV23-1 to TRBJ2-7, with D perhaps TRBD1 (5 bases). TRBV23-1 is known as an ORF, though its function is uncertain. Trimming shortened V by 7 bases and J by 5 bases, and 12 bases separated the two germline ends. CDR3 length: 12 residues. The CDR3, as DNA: TGCGCCAGCACTCAGCGACAGAACGAGCAGTACGTC. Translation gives CASTQRQNEQYV.

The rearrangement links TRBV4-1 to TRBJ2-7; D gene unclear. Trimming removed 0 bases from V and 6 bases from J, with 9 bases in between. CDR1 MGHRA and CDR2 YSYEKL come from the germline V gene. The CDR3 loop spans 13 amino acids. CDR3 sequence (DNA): TGCGCCAGCAGCCAAGACCCCTCGGGCGAGCAGTACTTC. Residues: CASSQDPSGEQYF.

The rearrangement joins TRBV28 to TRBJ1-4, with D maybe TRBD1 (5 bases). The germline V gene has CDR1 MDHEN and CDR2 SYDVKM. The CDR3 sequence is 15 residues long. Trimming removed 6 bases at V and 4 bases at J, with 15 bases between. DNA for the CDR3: TGTGCCAGCAGACTCCCTCAGGGAAATAATGAAAAACTGTTTTTT. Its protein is CASRLPQGNNEKLFF.

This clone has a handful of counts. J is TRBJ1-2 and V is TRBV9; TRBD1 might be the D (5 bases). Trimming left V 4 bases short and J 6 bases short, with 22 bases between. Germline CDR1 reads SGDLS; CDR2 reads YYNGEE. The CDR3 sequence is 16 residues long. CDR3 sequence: CASSSWGETQDHGYTF. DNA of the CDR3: TGTGCCAGCAGCTCCTGGGGGGAGACCCAAGATCATGGCTACACCTTC. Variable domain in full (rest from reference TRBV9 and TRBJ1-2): DSGVTQTPKHLITATGQRVTLRCSPRSGDLSVYWYQQSLDQGLQFLIQYYNGEERAKGNILERFSAQQFPDLHSELNLSSLELGDSALYFCASSSWGETQDHGYTFGSGTRLTVV.

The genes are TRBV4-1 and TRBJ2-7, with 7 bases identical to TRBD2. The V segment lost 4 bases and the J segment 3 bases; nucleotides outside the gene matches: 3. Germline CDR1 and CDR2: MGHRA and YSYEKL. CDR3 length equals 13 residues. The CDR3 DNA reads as TGCGCCAGCAGCCCGGGGGGAGACTACGAGCAGTACTTC. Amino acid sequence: CASSPGGDYEQYF.

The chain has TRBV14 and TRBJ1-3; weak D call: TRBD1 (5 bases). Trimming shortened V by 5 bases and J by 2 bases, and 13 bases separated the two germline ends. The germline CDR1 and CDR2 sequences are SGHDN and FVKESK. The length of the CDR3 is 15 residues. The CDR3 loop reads CASSEGRDAGNTIYF. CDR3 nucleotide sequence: TGTGCCAGCAGCGAGGGGAGGGATGCTGGAAACACCATATATTTT.

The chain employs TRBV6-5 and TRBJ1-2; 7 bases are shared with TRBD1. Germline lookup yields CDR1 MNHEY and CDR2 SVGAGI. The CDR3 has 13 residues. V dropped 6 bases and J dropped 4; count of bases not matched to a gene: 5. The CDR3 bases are TGTGCCAGCAGACTCACAGGGGTCTATGGCTACACCTTC. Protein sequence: CASRLTGVYGYTF.

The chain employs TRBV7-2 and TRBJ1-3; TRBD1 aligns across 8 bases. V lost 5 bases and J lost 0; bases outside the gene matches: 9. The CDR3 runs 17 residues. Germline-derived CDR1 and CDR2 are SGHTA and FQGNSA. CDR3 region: CASSRGTGPFSGNTIYF. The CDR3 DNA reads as TGTGCCAGCAGCCGCGGGACAGGACCTTTCTCTGGAAACACCATATATTTT.

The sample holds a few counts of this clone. CDR3 in DNA: TGTGCCAGCCCCTTGGCGGCAACGAACACCGGGGAGCTGTTTTTT. Amino acid sequence: CASPLAATNTGELFF. The chain couples TRBV28 to TRBJ2-2; D remains unclear. CDR1 is MDHEN, CDR2 SYDVKM, per germline. CDR3 length equals 15 residues. V lost 8 bases, J lost 0 bases, and 13 bases lay in between. The variable domain in full, completed from reference TRBV28 and TRBJ2-2, reads DVKVTQSSRYLVKRTGEKVFLECVQDMDHENMFWYRQDPGLGLRLIYFSYDVKMKEKGDIPEGYSVSREKKERFSLILESASTNQTSMYLCASPLAATNTGELFFGEGSRLTVL.

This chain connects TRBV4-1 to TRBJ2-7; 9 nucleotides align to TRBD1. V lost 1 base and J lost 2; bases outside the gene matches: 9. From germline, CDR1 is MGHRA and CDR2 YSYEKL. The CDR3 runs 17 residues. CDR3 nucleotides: TGCGCCAGCAGCCAAGTGAGGGGGACAGGGTCGACCTACGAGCAGTACTTC. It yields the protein CASSQVRGTGSTYEQYF.

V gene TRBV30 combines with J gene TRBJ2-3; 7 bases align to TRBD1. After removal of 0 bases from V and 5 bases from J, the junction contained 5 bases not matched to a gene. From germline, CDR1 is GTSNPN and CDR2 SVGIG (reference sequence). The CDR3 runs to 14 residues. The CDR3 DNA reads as TGTGCCTGGAGTGTACTAGGGGGCAAAGATACGCAGTATTTT. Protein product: CAWSVLGGKDTQYF.

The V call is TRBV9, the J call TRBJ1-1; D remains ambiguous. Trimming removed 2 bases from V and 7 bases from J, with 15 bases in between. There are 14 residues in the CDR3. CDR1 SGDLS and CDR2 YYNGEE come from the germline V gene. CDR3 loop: CASSVGREAVEAFF. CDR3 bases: TGTGCCAGCAGCGTCGGTAGGGAAGCGGTTGAAGCTTTCTTT.

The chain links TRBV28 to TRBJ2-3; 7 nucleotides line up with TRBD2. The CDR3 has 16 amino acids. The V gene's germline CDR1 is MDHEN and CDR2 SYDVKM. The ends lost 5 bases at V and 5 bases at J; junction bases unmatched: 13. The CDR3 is CASSPLVGGPVDTQYF. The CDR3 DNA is TGTGCCAGCAGTCCCTTGGTGGGAGGGCCTGTAGATACGCAGTATTTT.

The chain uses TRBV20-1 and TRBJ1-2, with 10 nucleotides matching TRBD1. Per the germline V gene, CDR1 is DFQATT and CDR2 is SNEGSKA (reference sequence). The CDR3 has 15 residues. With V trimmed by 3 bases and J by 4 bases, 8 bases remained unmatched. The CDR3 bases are TGCAGTGCTAGTCCGGGACAGGGGATCCTCTATGGCTACACCTTC. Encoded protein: CSASPGQGILYGYTF.

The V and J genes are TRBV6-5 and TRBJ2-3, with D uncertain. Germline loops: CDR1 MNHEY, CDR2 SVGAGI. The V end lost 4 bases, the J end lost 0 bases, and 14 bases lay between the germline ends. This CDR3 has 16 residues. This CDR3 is CASSFSTPLSTDTQYF. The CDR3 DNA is TGTGCCAGCAGTTTCTCAACACCGTTGAGCACAGATACGCAGTATTTT.

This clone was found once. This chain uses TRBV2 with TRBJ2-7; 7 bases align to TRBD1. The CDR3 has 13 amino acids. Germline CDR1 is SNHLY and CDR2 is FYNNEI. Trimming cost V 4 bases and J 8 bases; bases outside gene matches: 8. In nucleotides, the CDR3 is TGTGCCAGCAGTGGCGCAGGGGGTAGTCAGCAGTACGTC. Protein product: CASSGAGGSQQYV.

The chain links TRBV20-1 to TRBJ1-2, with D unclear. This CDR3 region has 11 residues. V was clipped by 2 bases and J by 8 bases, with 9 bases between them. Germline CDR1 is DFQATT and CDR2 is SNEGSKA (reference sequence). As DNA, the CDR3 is TGCAGTGCTAGAAAAAACTCGGGCTACACCTTC. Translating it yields CSARKNSGYTF.

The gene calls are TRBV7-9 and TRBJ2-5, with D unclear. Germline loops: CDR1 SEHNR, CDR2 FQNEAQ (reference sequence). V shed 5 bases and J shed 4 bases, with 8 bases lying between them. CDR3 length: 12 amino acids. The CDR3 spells CASSEDSETQYF. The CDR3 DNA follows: TGTGCCAGCAGCGAGGATTCAGAGACCCAGTACTTC.

The CDR3 sequence: CASLRSDTGELFF. The CDR3 DNA sequence: TGTGCCAGCTTGAGGTCGGACACCGGGGAGCTGTTTTTT. The chain employs TRBV6-1 and TRBJ2-2, with no clear D. The V end lost 8 bases, the J end lost 3 bases, and 10 bases lay between the germline ends. Germline V CDR1 and CDR2: MNHNS, SASEGT. This CDR3 is built from 13 residues.

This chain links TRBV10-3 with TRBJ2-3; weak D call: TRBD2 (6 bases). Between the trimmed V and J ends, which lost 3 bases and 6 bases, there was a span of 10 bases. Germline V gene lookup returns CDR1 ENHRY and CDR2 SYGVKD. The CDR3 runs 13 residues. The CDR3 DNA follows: TGTGCCATCAGTGAACGGGAGTCCGATACGCAGTATTTT. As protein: CAISERESDTQYF.

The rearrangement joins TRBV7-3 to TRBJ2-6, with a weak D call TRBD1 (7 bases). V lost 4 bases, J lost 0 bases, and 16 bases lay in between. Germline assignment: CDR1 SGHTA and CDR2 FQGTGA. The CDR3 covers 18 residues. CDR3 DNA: TGTGCCAGCAGCTCTAGGGGGGACAGTTTCTCTGGGGCCAACGTCCTGACTTTC. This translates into CASSSRGDSFSGANVLTF. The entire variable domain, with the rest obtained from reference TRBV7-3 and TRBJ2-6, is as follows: GAGVSQTPSNKVTEKGKYVELRCDPISGHTALYWYRQSLGQGPEFLIYFQGTGAADDSGLPNDRFFAVRPEGSVSTLKIQRTERGDSAVYLCASSSRGDSFSGANVLTFGAGSRLTVL.

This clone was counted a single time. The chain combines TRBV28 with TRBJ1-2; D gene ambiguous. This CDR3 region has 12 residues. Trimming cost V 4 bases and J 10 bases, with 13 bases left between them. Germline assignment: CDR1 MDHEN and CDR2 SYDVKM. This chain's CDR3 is CASSSNREPYTF. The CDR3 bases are TGTGCCAGCAGTTCTAACCGGGAGCCCTACACCTTC.

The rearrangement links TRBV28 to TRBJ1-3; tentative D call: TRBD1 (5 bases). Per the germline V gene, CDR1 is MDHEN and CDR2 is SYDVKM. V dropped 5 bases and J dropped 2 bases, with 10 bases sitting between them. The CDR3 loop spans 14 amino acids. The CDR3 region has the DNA TGTGCCAGCAGTAGTGGGGCAGCTGGAAACACCATATATTTT. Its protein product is CASSSGAAGNTIYF.

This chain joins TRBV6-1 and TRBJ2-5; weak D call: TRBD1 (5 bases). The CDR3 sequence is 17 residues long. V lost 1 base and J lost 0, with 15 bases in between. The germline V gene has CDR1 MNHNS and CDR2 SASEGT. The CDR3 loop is CASSEERPGHYQETQYF. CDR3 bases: TGTGCCAGCAGTGAAGAGAGACCCGGACACTACCAAGAGACCCAGTACTTC.

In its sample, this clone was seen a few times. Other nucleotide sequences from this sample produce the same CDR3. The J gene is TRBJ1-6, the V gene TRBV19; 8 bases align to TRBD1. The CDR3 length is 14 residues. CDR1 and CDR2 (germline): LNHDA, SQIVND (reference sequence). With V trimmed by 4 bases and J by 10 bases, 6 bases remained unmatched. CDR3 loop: CASSTDREGSPLHF. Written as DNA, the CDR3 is TGTGCCAGTAGTACGGACAGGGAAGGCTCACCCCTCCACTTT.

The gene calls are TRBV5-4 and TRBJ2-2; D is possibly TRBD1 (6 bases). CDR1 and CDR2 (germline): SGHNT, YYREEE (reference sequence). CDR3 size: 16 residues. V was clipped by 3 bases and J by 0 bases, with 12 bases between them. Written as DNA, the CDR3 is TGTGCCAGCAGCTGGGATGGACAGCCGAACACCGGGGAGCTGTTTTTT. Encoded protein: CASSWDGQPNTGELFF.

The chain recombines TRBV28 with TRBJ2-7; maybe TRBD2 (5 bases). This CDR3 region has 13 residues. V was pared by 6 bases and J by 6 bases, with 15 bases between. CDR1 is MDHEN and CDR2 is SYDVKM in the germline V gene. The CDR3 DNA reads TGTGCCAGCAGCCTCCATCCGGGGATCGAGCAGTACTTC. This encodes CASSLHPGIEQYF.